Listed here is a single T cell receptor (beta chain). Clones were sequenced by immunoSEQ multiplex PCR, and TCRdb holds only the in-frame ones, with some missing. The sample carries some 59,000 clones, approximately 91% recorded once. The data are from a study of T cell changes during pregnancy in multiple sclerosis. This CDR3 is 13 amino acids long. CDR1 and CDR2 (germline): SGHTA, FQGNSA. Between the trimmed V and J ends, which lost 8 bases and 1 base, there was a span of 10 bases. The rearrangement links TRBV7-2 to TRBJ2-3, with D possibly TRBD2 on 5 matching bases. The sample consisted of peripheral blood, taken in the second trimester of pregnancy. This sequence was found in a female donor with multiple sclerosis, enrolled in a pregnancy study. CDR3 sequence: CASGRGGTDTQYF. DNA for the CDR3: TGTGCCAGCGGACGGGGAGGCACAGATACGCAGTATTTT.